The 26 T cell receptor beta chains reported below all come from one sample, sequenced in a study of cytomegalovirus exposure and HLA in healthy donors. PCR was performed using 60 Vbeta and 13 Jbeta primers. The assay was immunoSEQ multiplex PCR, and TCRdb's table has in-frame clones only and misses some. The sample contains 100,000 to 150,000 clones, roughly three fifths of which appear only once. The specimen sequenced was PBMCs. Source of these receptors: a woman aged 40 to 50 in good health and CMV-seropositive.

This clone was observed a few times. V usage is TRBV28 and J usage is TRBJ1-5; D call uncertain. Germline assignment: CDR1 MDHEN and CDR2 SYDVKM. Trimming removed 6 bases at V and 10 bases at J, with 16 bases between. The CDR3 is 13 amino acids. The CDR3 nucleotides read TGTGCCAGCAGGGAAGGGCCTTCGGGACCCCAGCATTTT. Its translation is CASREGPSGPQHF.

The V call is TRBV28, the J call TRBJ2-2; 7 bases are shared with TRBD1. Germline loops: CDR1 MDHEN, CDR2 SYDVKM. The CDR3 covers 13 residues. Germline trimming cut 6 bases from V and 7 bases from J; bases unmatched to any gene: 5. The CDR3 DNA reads TGTGCCAGCAGCCCGACAGGGAACGGGGAGCTGTTTTTT. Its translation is CASSPTGNGELFF.

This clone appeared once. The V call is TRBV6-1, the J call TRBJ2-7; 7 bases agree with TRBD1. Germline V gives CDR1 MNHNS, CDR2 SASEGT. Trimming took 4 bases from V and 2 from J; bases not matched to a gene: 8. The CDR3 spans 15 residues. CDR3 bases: TGTGCCAGCAGTGTCGGAAGGGGGCCTCCCTACGAGCAGTACTTC. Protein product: CASSVGRGPPYEQYF.

CDR3 bases: TGTGCCAGCAGCGTAGGGGGTACAGGGAACTATGGCTACACCTTC. Amino acid sequence: CASSVGGTGNYGYTF. This chain links TRBV9 with TRBJ1-2, with D possibly matching TRBD1 (6 bases). Trimming cost V 0 bases and J 2 bases, with 11 bases left between them. The CDR3 extends over 15 amino acids. CDR1 and CDR2 from the germline V gene are SGDLS and YYNGEE.

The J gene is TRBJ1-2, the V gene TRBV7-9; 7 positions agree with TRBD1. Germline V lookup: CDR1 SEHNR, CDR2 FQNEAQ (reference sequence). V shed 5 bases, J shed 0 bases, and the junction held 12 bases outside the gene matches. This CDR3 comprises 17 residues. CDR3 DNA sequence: TGTGCCAGCAGCCCACGACAGGGCCCAAAAGCTAACTATGGCTACACCTTC. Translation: CASSPRQGPKANYGYTF.

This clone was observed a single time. The CDR3 DNA is TGCGCCAGCAGCTTGACGTTCGGACAGGGTATATATGAGCAGTTCTTC. Protein: CASSLTFGQGIYEQFF. This chain joins TRBV5-1 and TRBJ2-1; TRBD1 matches 8 bases. The CDR3 spans 16 residues. The V gene's germline CDR1 is SGHRS and CDR2 YFSETQ. V dropped 1 base and J dropped 8; count of bases not matched to a gene: 11.

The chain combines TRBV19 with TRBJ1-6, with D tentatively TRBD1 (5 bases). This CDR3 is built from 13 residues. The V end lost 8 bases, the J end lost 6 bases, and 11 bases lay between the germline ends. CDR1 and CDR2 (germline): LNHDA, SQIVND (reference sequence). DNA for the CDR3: TGTGCCAGTGCGGACACCTTTAATTCACCCCTCCACTTT. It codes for CASADTFNSPLHF.

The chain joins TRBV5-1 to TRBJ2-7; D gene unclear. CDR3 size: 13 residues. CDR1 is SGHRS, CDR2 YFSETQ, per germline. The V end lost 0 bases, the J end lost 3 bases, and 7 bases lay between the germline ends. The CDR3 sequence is CASSLDVLYEQYF. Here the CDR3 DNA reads TGCGCCAGCAGCTTGGATGTCCTCTACGAGCAGTACTTC.

The CDR3 DNA reads as TGTGCCAGCAGCTTGGCGGGAGGGTACAGCAATCAGCCCCAGCATTTT. This translates into CASSLAGGYSNQPQHF. This chain connects TRBV7-2 to TRBJ1-5; no definite D call. CDR1 and CDR2 from the germline V gene are SGHTA and FQGNSA. This CDR3 has 16 residues. Deletions cut 3 bases from V and 1 base from J, with 13 bases between. The entire variable domain, with the rest obtained from reference TRBV7-2 and TRBJ1-5, is as follows: GAGVSQSPSNKVTEKGKDVELRCDPISGHTALYWYRQSLGQGLEFLIYFQGNSAPDKSGLPSDRFSAERTGGSVSTLTIQRTQQEDSAVYLCASSLAGGYSNQPQHFGDGTRLSIL.

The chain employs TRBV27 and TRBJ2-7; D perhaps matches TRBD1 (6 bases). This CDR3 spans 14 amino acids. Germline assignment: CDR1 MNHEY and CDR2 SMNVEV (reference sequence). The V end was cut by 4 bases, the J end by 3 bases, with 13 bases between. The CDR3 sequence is CASSWTVGNYEQYF. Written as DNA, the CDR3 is TGTGCCAGCAGTTGGACAGTAGGGAACTACGAGCAGTACTTC.

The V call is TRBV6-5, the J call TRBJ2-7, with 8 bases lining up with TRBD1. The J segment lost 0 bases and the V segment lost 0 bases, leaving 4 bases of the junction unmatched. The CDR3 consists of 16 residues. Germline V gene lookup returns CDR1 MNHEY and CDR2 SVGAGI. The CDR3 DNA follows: TGTGCCAGCAGTTACTCGAGTGGACAGGGCTCCTACGAGCAGTACTTC. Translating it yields CASSYSSGQGSYEQYF.

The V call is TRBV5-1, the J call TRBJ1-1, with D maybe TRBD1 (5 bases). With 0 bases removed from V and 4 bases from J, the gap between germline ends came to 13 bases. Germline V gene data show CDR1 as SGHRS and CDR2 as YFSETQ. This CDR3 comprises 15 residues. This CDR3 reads CASSLAVGVGTEAFF. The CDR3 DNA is TGCGCCAGCAGCTTGGCCGTAGGGGTTGGCACTGAAGCTTTCTTT.

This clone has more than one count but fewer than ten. CDR3 in amino acids: CASSHGQDNSPLHF. The CDR3 region has the DNA TGTGCCAGTAGTCACGGACAAGATAATTCACCCCTCCACTTT. The gene calls are TRBV19 and TRBJ1-6, with a weak D call TRBD1 (5 bases). CDR1 and CDR2 from the germline V gene are LNHDA and SQIVND (reference sequence). Trimming removed 5 bases at V and 5 bases at J, with 10 bases between. The CDR3 length is 14 residues.

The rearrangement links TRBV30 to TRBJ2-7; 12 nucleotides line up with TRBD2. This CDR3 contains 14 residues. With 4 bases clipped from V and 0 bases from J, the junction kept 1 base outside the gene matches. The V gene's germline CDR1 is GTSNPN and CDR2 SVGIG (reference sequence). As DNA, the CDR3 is TGTGCCTGGACTAGCGGGGGGGACTCCTACGAGCAGTACTTC. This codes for CAWTSGGDSYEQYF.

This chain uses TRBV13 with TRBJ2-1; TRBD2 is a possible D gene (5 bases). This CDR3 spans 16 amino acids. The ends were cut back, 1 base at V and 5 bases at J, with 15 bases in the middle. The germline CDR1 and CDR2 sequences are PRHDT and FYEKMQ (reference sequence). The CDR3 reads CASSLDTSGRNNEQFF. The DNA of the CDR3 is TGTGCCAGCAGCTTAGACACCAGCGGTCGAAACAATGAGCAGTTCTTC.

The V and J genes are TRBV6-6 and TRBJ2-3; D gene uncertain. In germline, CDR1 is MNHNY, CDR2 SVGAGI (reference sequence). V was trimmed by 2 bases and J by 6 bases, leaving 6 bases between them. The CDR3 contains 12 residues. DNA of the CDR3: TGTGCCAGCAGTTACGGGCCCGATACGCAGTATTTT. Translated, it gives CASSYGPDTQYF.

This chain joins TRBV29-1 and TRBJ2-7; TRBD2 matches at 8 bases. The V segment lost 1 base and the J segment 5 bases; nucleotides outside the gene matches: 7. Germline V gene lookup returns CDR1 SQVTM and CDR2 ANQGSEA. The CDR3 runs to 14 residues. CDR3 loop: CSVEAGAGVDEQYF. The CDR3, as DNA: TGCAGCGTTGAAGCGGGAGCGGGGGTCGACGAGCAGTACTTC.

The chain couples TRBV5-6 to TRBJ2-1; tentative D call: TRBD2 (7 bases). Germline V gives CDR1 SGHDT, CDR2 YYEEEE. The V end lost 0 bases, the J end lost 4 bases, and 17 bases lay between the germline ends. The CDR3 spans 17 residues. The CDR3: CASSLGPQGGGYNEQFF. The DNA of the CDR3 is TGTGCCAGCAGCTTGGGCCCACAAGGGGGGGGTTACAATGAGCAGTTCTTC.

In DNA form, the CDR3 reads TGTGCCAGCAGCTTTAAGGGACTAGCGAACAATGAGCAGTTCTTC. It translates to CASSFKGLANNEQFF. The J gene is TRBJ2-1, the V gene TRBV5-6; 10 nucleotides line up with TRBD2. There are 15 residues in the CDR3. The germline V gene has CDR1 SGHDT and CDR2 YYEEEE. The junction had 4 bases not matched to a gene; V was cut back by 2 bases and J by 5 bases.

The chain's CDR3 is CASSARQPYEQYF. In DNA form, the CDR3 reads TGTGCCAGTAGTGCCCGACAGCCCTACGAGCAGTACTTC. V gene TRBV19 combines with J gene TRBJ2-7; weak D call: TRBD1 (5 bases). Germline CDR1 reads LNHDA; CDR2 reads SQIVND (reference sequence). V shed 5 bases and J shed 2 bases, with 10 bases lying between them. This CDR3 contains 13 residues.

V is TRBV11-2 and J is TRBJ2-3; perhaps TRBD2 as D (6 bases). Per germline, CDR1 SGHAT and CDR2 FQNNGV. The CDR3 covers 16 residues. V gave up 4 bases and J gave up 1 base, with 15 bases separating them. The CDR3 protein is CASSSWTRGGTDTQYF. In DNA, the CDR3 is TGTGCCAGCAGCTCTTGGACTCGCGGGGGCACAGATACGCAGTATTTT.

CDR3 sequence: CASSSTGGGYNEQFF. DNA for the CDR3: TGTGCCAGCAGCTCGACGGGGGGAGGGTACAATGAGCAGTTCTTC. This sequence joins TRBV11-3 and TRBJ2-1, with 7 positions matching TRBD2. The V gene end was trimmed by 4 bases and the J gene end by 4 bases; junction bases not matched to a gene: 7. The CDR3 consists of 15 residues. Germline CDR1 reads SGHNT; CDR2 reads YENEEA.

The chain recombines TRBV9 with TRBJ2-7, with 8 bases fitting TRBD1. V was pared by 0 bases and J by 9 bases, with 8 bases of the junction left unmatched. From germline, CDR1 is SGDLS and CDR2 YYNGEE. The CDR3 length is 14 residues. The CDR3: CASSVGGQGKGQYF. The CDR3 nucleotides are TGTGCCAGCAGCGTAGGAGGACAGGGTAAGGGGCAGTACTTC.

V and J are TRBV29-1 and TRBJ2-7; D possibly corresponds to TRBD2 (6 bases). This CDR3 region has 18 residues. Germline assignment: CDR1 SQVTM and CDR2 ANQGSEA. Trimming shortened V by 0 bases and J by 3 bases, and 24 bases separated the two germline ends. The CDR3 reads CSVEDFGEGAIGSYEQYF. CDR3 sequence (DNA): TGCAGCGTTGAAGATTTCGGAGAAGGAGCCATCGGGAGCTACGAGCAGTACTTC.

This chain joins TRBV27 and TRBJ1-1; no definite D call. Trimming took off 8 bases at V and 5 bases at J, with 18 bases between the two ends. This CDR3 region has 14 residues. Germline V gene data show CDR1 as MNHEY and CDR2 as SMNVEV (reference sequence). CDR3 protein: CASPRRPSRTEAFF. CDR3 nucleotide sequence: TGTGCCAGCCCGAGGCGGCCCTCGAGGACTGAAGCTTTCTTT.

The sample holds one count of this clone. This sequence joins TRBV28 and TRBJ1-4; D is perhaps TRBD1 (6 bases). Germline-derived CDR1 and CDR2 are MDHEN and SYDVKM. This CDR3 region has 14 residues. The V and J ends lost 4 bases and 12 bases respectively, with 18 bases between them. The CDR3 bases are TGTGCCAGCAGTTCCGGACAGTCGATTGGGGAACTGTTTTTT. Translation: CASSSGQSIGELFF.